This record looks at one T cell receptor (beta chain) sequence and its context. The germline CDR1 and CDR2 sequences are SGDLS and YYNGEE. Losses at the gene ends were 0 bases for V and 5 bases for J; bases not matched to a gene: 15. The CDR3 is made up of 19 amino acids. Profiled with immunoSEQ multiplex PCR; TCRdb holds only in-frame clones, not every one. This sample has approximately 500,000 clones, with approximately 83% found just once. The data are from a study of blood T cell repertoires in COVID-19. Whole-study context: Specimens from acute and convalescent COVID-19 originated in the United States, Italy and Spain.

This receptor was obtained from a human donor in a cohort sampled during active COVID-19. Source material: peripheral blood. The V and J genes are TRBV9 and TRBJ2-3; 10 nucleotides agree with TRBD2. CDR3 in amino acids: CASSVGSGTSEGGGDTQYF. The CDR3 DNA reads TGTGCCAGCAGCGTAGGATCCGGGACTAGCGAAGGAGGGGGAGATACGCAGTATTTT. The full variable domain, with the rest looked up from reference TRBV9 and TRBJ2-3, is DSGVTQTPKHLITATGQRVTLRCSPRSGDLSVYWYQQSLDQGLQFLIQYYNGEERAKGNILERFSAQQFPDLHSELNLSSLELGDSALYFCASSVGSGTSEGGGDTQYFGPGTRLTVL.